The 13 T cell receptor beta chains listed next were all sequenced from one sample in a study of blood T cells in healthy people across ages. PCR was performed a second time for roughly 7 to 12 cycles using a sample-barcoded 5' primer and a J-beta primer mix. MiXCR, applied by TCRdb to the 5' RACE reads, yields one record per CDR3 protein. The sample carries 1.8 million or so distinct CDR3 sequences, roughly 43% recorded once. Sequenced: blood. The receptor set was obtained from a human donor in good health.

The chain recombines TRBV29-1 with TRBJ2-1; D gene unclear. CDR1 and CDR2 from the germline V gene are SQVTM and ANQGSEA. V was cut by 4 bases and J by 7 bases, with 17 bases left in between. This CDR3 has 14 residues. In nucleotides, the CDR3 is TGCAGCGTTGTGAAATTAAAGGGTCGTAATGAGCAGTTCTTC. Translated: CSVVKLKGRNEQFF.

This clonotype was counted many times. This chain joins TRBV3-1 and TRBJ1-2; no definite D call. CDR3 length equals 14 residues. The V gene's germline CDR1 is LGHDT and CDR2 YNNKEL (reference sequence). V lost 1 base and J lost 4, with 10 bases in between. CDR3: CASSQVVSPYGYTF. CDR3 sequence (DNA): TGTGCCAGCAGCCAAGTTGTCAGCCCCTATGGCTACACCTTC.

This clonotype was counted only a few times. The V gene is TRBV18, the J gene TRBJ1-1, with D perhaps matching TRBD1 (6 bases). CDR1 is KGHSH, CDR2 LQKENI, per germline. V lost 4 bases and J lost 5, with 17 bases in between. This CDR3 region has 15 residues. The CDR3 bases are TGTGCCAGCTCACGGCTAAAACTGCAGGGGACTGAAGCTTTCTTT. Its translation is CASSRLKLQGTEAFF.

The chain couples TRBV20-1 to TRBJ2-3; 8 bases fit TRBD1. J lost 1 base, V lost 1 base, and 4 bases had no gene match. Germline CDR1 reads DFQATT; CDR2 reads SNEGSKA (reference sequence). CDR3 length equals 15 residues. The CDR3 region has the DNA TGCAGTGCTAGAGTTGAACAGGGGGGCACAGATACGCAGTATTTT. Translation gives CSARVEQGGTDTQYF.

This chain connects TRBV7-9 to TRBJ2-3; D may be TRBD2 (5 bases). Germline assignment: CDR1 SEHNR and CDR2 FQNEAQ (reference sequence). Trimming removed 5 bases from V and 4 bases from J, with 10 bases in between. This CDR3 has 13 residues. The CDR3 nucleotides are TGTGCCAGCAGCCTAATGAGGGCAGATACGCAGTATTTT. Its translation is CASSLMRADTQYF.

This clonotype has just a few counts. V gene TRBV29-1 combines with J gene TRBJ1-4; a possible D gene is TRBD1 (6 bases). The CDR3 length is 13 residues. The ends were cut back, 7 bases at V and 3 bases at J, with 12 bases in the middle. Germline V lookup: CDR1 SQVTM, CDR2 ANQGSEA. CDR3: CSGLTGSNEKLFF. The CDR3 nucleotides are TGCAGCGGACTGACAGGCTCTAATGAAAAACTGTTTTTT.

This clonotype was detected a few times. This chain links TRBV20-1 with TRBJ1-2; tentatively, D is TRBD1 (6 bases). The CDR3 totals 11 residues. Germline CDR1 is DFQATT and CDR2 is SNEGSKA (reference sequence). DNA for the CDR3: TGCAGCGTCGACGGGGGCTTTGGCTACACCTTC. Translating gives CSVDGGFGYTF.

This rearrangement joins TRBV7-2 to TRBJ2-1; possibly TRBD1 for D (5 bases). CDR3 length equals 14 residues. Between the trimmed V and J ends, which lost 0 bases and 7 bases, there was a span of 10 bases. Germline values: CDR1 SGHTA, CDR2 FQGNSA. This CDR3 reads CASSLARNRNEQFF. The CDR3 coding sequence is TGTGCCAGCAGCTTAGCGCGGAACAGGAATGAGCAGTTCTTC.

In its sample, this clonotype was seen a few times. The germline gene is not matched at one end of the junction; a read error may be the cause. The chain couples TRBV7-2 to TRBJ1-5; no definite D call. Per the germline V gene, CDR1 is SGHTA and CDR2 is FQGNSA. The CDR3 length is 14 residues. The CDR3 loop reads CAGSFKTSNQPQHF. In DNA, the CDR3 is TGTGCCGGCAGCTTTAAGACTAGCAATCAGCCCCAGCATTTT.

The chain combines TRBV6-2 or TRBV6-3 with TRBJ2-1; no firm D call. Matching the DNA end better, TRBJ2-7 makes the J call doubtful. CDR1 and CDR2 (germline): MNHEY, SVGEGT. The CDR3 runs to 18 residues. DNA for the CDR3: TGTGCCAGCAGTTACCCAACCCAAGGCGGAAGCTCCTACAATGAGCAGTACTTC. Translation: CASSYPTQGGSSYNEQYF.

The rearrangement joins TRBV20-1 to TRBJ1-5; D may be TRBD1 (6 bases). The V and J ends lost 7 bases and 7 bases respectively, with 14 bases between them. Per the germline V gene, CDR1 is DFQATT and CDR2 is SNEGSKA (reference sequence). This CDR3 region has 12 residues. CDR3 loop: CSVQAGDQPQHF. The DNA for the CDR3 is TGCAGTGTACAGGCAGGGGACCAGCCCCAGCATTTT.

CDR3 bases: TGCGCCAGCACTCCTGGCACATTCCAAGAGACCCAGTACTTC. It translates to CASTPGTFQETQYF. The chain carries TRBV5-1 and TRBJ2-5; D gene uncertain. Germline CDR1 SGHRS, CDR2 YFSETQ. V shed 6 bases and J shed 1 base, with 13 bases lying between them. This CDR3 is built from 14 residues.

The V and J genes are TRBV18 and TRBJ2-1, with a tentative D call TRBD1 (5 bases). V was trimmed by 4 bases and J by 8 bases, leaving 9 bases between them. Germline lookup yields CDR1 KGHSH and CDR2 LQKENI. The CDR3 loop spans 12 amino acids. Here the CDR3 DNA reads TGTGCCAGCTCACAAGGGGTGGATGAGCAGTTCTTC. This translates into CASSQGVDEQFF.